The 6 T cell receptor beta chains given below trace back to one sample, sequenced in a study of blood T cell repertoires in COVID-19. Repertoires were generated with immunoSEQ multiplex PCR, while TCRdb's copy carries only in-frame clones and drops some. This sample yields under 400,000 clones, of which more than 70% are seen a single time; 3% to 4.5% belongs to the top ten. Sequences were obtained from peripheral blood. These receptors originate from a woman aged 55-69 years with COVID-19, enrolled during active disease.

This clone showed up just once. The gene calls are TRBV9 and TRBJ2-7; 7 bases agree with TRBD1. The CDR3 is made up of 15 amino acids. V gave up 3 bases and J gave up 1 base; unmatched junction bases: 7. CDR1 and CDR2 (germline): SGDLS, YYNGEE. In DNA form, the CDR3 reads TGTGCCAGCAGCGCCGGACAGGCCCCGTCCTACGAGCAGTACTTC. This codes for CASSAGQAPSYEQYF.

The chain employs TRBV30 and TRBJ1-1; 7 bases are shared with TRBD1. Germline trimming cut 1 base from V and 0 bases from J; bases unmatched to any gene: 11. From germline, CDR1 is GTSNPN and CDR2 SVGIG (reference sequence). The CDR3 covers 17 residues. CDR3: CAWSGGRSGGMNTEAFF. In nucleotides, the CDR3 is TGTGCCTGGAGTGGGGGGCGTTCAGGGGGAATGAACACTGAAGCTTTCTTT.

This clone is a singleton in its sample. The chain has TRBV9 and TRBJ2-3; D remains ambiguous. Trimming took off 3 bases at V and 0 bases at J, with 5 bases between the two ends. The length of the CDR3 is 13 residues. Germline V gene data show CDR1 as SGDLS and CDR2 as YYNGEE. The CDR3 DNA follows: TGTGCCAGCAGCGAACAAAGCACAGATACGCAGTATTTT. Its protein product is CASSEQSTDTQYF.

The V and J genes are TRBV3-1 (or the pseudogene TRBV3-2) and TRBJ2-1; TRBD1 is a possible D gene (6 bases). There are 13 residues in the CDR3. The V end was cut by 5 bases, the J end by 6 bases, with 11 bases between. The V gene's germline CDR1 is LGHDT and CDR2 YNNKEL (reference sequence). The DNA of the CDR3 is TGTGCCAGCAGCGGGACAACTACCAATGAGCAGTTCTTC. It specifies CASSGTTTNEQFF.

V usage is TRBV5-1 and J usage is TRBJ1-2; TRBD1 agrees at 11 bases. The CDR3 sequence is 15 residues long. Trimming took 4 bases from V and 8 from J; bases not matched to a gene: 10. The germline CDR1 and CDR2 sequences are SGHRS and YFSETQ. CDR3 loop: CASSLSGTGGFGYTF. CDR3 DNA: TGCGCCAGCAGCCTATCCGGGACAGGGGGATTCGGCTACACCTTC.

V usage is TRBV29-1 and J usage is TRBJ2-5, with TRBD2 as a possible D gene (5 bases). Deletions cut 8 bases from V and 2 bases from J, with 12 bases between. Germline values: CDR1 SQVTM, CDR2 ANQGSEA. This CDR3 comprises 12 residues. DNA of the CDR3: TGCAGCCCCGGGGTGCTACAAGAGACCCAGTACTTC. Protein product: CSPGVLQETQYF.